The clone carrying this TCR beta chain was picked up many times. TCRdb re-called the 5' RACE reads with MiXCR, one entry per CDR3 protein. The sample lists around 83,000 distinct CDR3 sequences; approximately 5.4% were seen once. The CDR3 covers 14 residues. Looked up from germline, CDR1 is DFQATT and CDR2 is SNEGSKA (reference sequence). Between the trimmed V and J ends, which lost 4 bases and 0 bases, there was a span of 10 bases. The sample is drawn from a study of T cells of healthy individuals. This TCR was recovered from a female donor in good health. The chain links TRBV20-1 to TRBJ1-5; D might be TRBD1 (6 bases). CDR3 nucleotides: TGCAGTGCTATCGGGACAAATAGCAATCAGCCCCAGCATTTT. Residues: CSAIGTNSNQPQHF.